This T cell receptor beta chain was observed in a study of blood T cell repertoires in COVID-19 (dated by TCRdb to the early 2020s). Looking at the study overall: The collaborator samples originated in the United States, Italy and Spain and spanned the acute and convalescent phases of COVID-19. The material from the prospective study consisted of cDNA or gDNA derived from T cells, B-cell-depleted T cells, or PBMCs. Subjects who had been exposed to COVID-19, were actively infected with it, or had recovered from it provided the deeply sampled blood TCRbeta repertoires that made up the dataset. The repertoires were released in a freely available public database intended as a resource for research on the immune response to SARS-CoV-2. The samples were drawn from two sources: the first 160 participants of the ongoing ImmuneRACE study, and 1,254 subjects contributed by 6 global collaborators. A de-identified subject ID, COVID-19 status, age in years and sex were almost always included in the sample metadata. Where available, HLA class I and class II types were obtained from metadata supplied by the sample provider rather than from assay-based typing. The full study reports these points: Clinical and demographic metadata were provided uncurated, with the amount varying by source and participant.

Collaborating institutions collected whole blood in K2EDTA tubes following their own protocols. Collaborator samples were shipped for TCRbeta analysis as frozen whole blood, isolated PBMCs, or DNA extracted from either sample type. V loses 0 bases, J loses 1 base, and the germline ends lie 7 bases apart. The germline V gene provides CDR1 SGHRS and CDR2 YFSETQ. The CDR3 contains 15 residues, cysteine and phenylalanine counted. The read is trimmed to its CDR3 DNA, 45 bases read in frame from base 1. Comment on this clone: Its antigen remains unidentified. Base qualities are not recorded, but no much larger clone differs from it by a single base.

TCRbeta CDR3 regions were amplified from genomic DNA by means of the immunoSEQ Assay, a bias-controlled multiplex PCR. The paper's data handling went like this. The number of nucleated cells in each sample was estimated from the amplification of reference gene primers within the assay. To quantify the absolute abundance of each unique TCRbeta CDR3 rearrangement, sequence reads were collapsed and filtered. Productive Simpson clonality was computed per sample as the square root of Simpson's diversity index over productive rearrangements. This is the immuneACCESS table as TCRdb keeps it, with only in-frame sequences that have V and J called. A part of the clones is gone; compared with another copy, unresolved V genes explain less than half, and the rest is unexplained. Clonal size and the V and J genes are those of that table, whereas D and trimming came from the DNA. Recorded for this sample are about 88,000 clones; about 88% of them occurred a single time. The leading ten clones occupy about 2.7% of the sample.

This receptor chain uses TRBV5-1 and TRBJ2-2; possibly the D gene is TRBD2, per 6 matching bases. This receptor was taken from a woman of 80 years or more with acute or convalescent COVID-19. Sequenced input: peripheral blood. The DNA reads as follows: TGCGCCAGCAGCTTGGGTAGCGGGAACACCGGGGAGCTGTTTTTT. Its coded protein is CASSLGSGNTGELFF.